This T cell receptor beta chain derives from a study of OX40 agonist ivuxolimab in advanced cancers. Assay: immunoSEQ multiplex PCR; the TCRdb copy retains only in-frame clones and omits some. The data contain about 72,000 clones, around 87% of them seen just once; the ten biggest clones take up about 0.99%. V was pared by 4 bases and J by 5 bases, with 9 bases between. This CDR3 region has 13 residues. Germline values: CDR1 SGHNT, CDR2 YYREEE (reference sequence). This chain uses TRBV5-4 with TRBJ2-2; D is unclear. This specimen consisted of CD4+ or CD8+ T cells sorted from blood, obtained in a trial of the OX40 agonist ivuxolimab. The TCR was taken from an adult with an advanced solid tumor such as melanoma, head and neck, liver or kidney cancer. The CDR3 nucleotides are TGTGCCAGCAGCCCTGGACCGACCGGGGAGCTGTTTTTT. Translating gives CASSPGPTGELFF. Combining the CDR3 with reference TRBV5-4 and TRBJ2-2 gives the whole variable domain ETGVTQSPTHLIKTRGQQVTLRCSSQSGHNTVSWYQQALGQGPQFIFQYYREEENGRGNFPPRFSGLQFPNYSSELNVNALELDDSALYLCASSPGPTGELFFGEGSRLTVL.